These 5 T cell receptor beta chains came from one sample sequenced in a study of blood T cell repertoires in COVID-19. Sequenced by immunoSEQ multiplex PCR; TCRdb stores in-frame clones only, minus some. In the table there are 160,000 or so clones, 60% to 85% of which are singletons. The sequenced sample was peripheral blood. These receptors all come from a woman aged 55 to 70 with COVID-19, enrolled during active disease.

J is TRBJ2-1 and V is TRBV5-5; D is perhaps TRBD2 (5 bases). Germline lookup yields CDR1 SGHKS and CDR2 YYEKEE (reference sequence). This CDR3 contains 13 residues. Between the trimmed V and J ends, which lost 0 bases and 9 bases, there was a span of 10 bases. The CDR3 DNA sequence: TGTGCCAGCAGCTTGGACCCGGGAACTGAGCAGTTCTTC. Translated: CASSLDPGTEQFF.

J is TRBJ1-2 and V is TRBV27, with TRBD1 matching over 7 bases. Trimming cost V 5 bases and J 4 bases; bases outside gene matches: 10. This CDR3 contains 15 residues. CDR1 is MNHEY and CDR2 is SMNVEV in the germline V gene (reference sequence). CDR3 region: CASSPITGAIYGYTF. The CDR3 DNA sequence: TGTGCCAGCAGTCCTATTACAGGGGCGATCTATGGCTACACCTTC.

This sequence joins TRBV28 and TRBJ1-5; 8 bases fit TRBD1. The CDR3 loop spans 13 amino acids. Unmatched junction bases numbered 2, after V lost 5 bases and J lost 5 bases. CDR1 is MDHEN, CDR2 SYDVKM, per germline. The CDR3 is CASSDRGDQPQHF. CDR3 coding DNA: TGTGCCAGCAGTGACAGGGGTGATCAGCCCCAGCATTTT.

The rearrangement links TRBV6-1 to TRBJ2-7; TRBD1 aligns across 11 bases. In germline, CDR1 is MNHNS, CDR2 SASEGT. V trimming: 4 bases; J trimming: 2 bases; junction bases outside the gene matches: 19. CDR3 size: 20 residues. Written as DNA, the CDR3 is TGTGCCAGCAGTGCAAGGCTATCCGTCACCGGGACAGGGGGTACCTACGAGCAGTACTTC. Its translation is CASSARLSVTGTGGTYEQYF.

This sequence joins TRBV5-1 and TRBJ1-4, with D possibly being TRBD1 (5 bases). Germline CDR1 SGHRS, CDR2 YFSETQ. V lost 3 bases and J 2 bases, leaving 14 bases between the germline ends. This CDR3 spans 16 amino acids. The chain's CDR3 is CASSSQSQATNEKLFF. CDR3 in DNA: TGCGCCAGCAGCTCCCAATCACAGGCGACTAATGAAAAACTGTTTTTT.